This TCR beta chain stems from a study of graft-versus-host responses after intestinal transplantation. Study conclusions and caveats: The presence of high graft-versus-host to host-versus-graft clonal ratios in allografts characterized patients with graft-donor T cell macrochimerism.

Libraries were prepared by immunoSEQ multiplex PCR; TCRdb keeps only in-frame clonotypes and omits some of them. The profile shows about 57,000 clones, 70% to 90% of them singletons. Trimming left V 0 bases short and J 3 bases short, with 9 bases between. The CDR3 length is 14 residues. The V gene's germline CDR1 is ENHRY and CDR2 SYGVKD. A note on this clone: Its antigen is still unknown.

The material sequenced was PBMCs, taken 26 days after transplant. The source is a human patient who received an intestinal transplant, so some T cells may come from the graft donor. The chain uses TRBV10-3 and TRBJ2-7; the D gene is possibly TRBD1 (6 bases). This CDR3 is CAISESAGDYEQYV. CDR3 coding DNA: TGTGCCATCAGTGAGTCGGCAGGGGACTACGAGCAGTACGTC.